The 2 T cell receptor beta chains given below trace back to one sample, sequenced in a study of cytomegalovirus exposure and HLA in healthy donors. Generated by immunoSEQ multiplex PCR, the TCRdb table keeps only in-frame clones and is missing some. Here the sample spans about 84,000 clones, more than 75% being singletons. The specimen was PBMCs. The receptors stem from a young man in good health and CMV-seronegative.

This clone has a handful of counts. The chain uses TRBV19 and TRBJ1-4; TRBD1 might be the D (5 bases). The CDR3 sequence is 15 residues long. Germline V gives CDR1 LNHDA, CDR2 SQIVND (reference sequence). V was shortened by 4 bases and J by 4 bases, with 13 bases between the two germline ends. CDR3: CASSTPGGVNEKLFF. CDR3 coding DNA: TGTGCCAGTAGTACTCCCGGAGGGGTTAATGAAAAACTGTTTTTT.

This clone is a singleton in its sample. The chain recombines TRBV19 with TRBJ2-2, with D perhaps TRBD2 (5 bases). The ends were cut back, 5 bases at V and 6 bases at J, with 16 bases in the middle. Germline loops: CDR1 LNHDA, CDR2 SQIVND (reference sequence). The CDR3 has 15 amino acids. CDR3 region: CASSDLPGSSGELFF. Written as DNA, the CDR3 is TGTGCCAGTAGTGATCTCCCTGGGAGTTCCGGGGAGCTGTTTTTT. The full variable domain, with the rest looked up from reference TRBV19 and TRBJ2-2, is DGGITQSPKYLFRKEGQNVTLSCEQNLNHDAMYWYRQDPGQGLRLIYYSQIVNDFQKGDIAEGYSVSREKKESFPLTVTSAQKNPTAFYLCASSDLPGSSGELFFGEGSRLTVL.